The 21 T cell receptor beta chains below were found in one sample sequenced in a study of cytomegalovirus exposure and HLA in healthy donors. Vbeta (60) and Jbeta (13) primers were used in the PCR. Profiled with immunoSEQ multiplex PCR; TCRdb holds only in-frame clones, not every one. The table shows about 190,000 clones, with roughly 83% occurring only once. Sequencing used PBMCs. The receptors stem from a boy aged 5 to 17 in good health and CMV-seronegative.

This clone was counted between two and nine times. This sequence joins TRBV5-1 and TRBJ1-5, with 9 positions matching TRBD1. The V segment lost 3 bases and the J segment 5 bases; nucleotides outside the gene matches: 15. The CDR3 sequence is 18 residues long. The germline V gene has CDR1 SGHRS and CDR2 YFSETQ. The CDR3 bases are TGCGCCAGCAGCTGGGATTCGCACAGGGGGCTTGTTTATCAGCCCCAGCATTTT. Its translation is CASSWDSHRGLVYQPQHF.

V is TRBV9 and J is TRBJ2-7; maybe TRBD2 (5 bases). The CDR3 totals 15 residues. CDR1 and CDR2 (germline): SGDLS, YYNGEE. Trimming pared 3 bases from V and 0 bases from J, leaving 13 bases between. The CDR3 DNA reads TGTGCCAGCAGCGAGTCAGCGGACGCCTCCTACGAGCAGTACTTC. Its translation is CASSESADASYEQYF.

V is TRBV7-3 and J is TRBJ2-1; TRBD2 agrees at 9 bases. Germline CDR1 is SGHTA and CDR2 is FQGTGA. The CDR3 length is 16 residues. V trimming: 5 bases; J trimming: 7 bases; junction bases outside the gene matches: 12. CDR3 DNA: TGTGCCAGCAGCCCAAGGACTAGCGCCCAAGTAAATGAGCAGTTCTTC. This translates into CASSPRTSAQVNEQFF.

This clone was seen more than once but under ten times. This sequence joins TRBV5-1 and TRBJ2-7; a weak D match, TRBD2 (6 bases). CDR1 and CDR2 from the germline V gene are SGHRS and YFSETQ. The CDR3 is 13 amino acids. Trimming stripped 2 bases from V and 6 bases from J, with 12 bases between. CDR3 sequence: CASSFRDFAEQYF. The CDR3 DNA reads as TGCGCCAGCAGCTTCCGGGACTTCGCCGAGCAGTACTTC.

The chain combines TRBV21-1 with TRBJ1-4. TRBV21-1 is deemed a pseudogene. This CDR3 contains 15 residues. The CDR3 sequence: CASSKVTRGKEKLFF. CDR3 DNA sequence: TGTGCCAGCAGCAAAGTTACCCGGGGGAAAGAAAAACTGTTTTTT.

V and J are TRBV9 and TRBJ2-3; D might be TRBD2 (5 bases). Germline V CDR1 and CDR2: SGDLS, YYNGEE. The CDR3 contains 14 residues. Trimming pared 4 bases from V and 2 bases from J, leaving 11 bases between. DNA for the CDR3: TGTGCCAGCAGCAGGACTGACATCACAGATACGCAGTATTTT. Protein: CASSRTDITDTQYF.

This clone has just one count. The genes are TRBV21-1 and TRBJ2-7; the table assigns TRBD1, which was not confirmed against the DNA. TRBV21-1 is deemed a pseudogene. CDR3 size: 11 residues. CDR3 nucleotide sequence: TGTGCCAGCAGCAAAAGGGGCGAGCAGTACTTC. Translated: CASSKRGEQYF.

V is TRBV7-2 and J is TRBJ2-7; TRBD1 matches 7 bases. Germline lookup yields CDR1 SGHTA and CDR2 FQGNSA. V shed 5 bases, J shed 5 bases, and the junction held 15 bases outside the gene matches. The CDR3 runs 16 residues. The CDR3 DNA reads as TGTGCCAGCAGCCCAAGTATGACAGGGTTTTGGGACGAGCAGTACTTC. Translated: CASSPSMTGFWDEQYF.

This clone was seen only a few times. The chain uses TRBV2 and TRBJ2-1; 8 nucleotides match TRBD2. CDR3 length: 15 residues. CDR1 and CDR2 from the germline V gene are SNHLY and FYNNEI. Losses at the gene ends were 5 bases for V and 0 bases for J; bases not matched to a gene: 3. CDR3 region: CASSLAGSSYNEQFF. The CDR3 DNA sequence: TGTGCCAGCAGTTTAGCGGGGAGCTCCTACAATGAGCAGTTCTTC.

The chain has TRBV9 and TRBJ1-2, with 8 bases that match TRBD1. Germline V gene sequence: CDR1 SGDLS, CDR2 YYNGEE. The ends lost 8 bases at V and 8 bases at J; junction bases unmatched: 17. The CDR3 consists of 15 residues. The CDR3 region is CASKPGGPSIGGYTF. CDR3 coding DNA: TGTGCCAGTAAACCAGGGGGCCCCTCTATAGGGGGCTACACCTTC.

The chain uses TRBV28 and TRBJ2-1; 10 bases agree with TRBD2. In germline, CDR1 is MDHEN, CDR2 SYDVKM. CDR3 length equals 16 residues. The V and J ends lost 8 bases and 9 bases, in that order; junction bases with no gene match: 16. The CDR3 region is CASPGRGPSGSSEQFF. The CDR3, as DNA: TGTGCCAGCCCCGGAAGGGGGCCTAGCGGGAGCTCTGAGCAGTTCTTC.

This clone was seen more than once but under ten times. CDR3 in amino acids: CAISDRGGLYTF. The CDR3 DNA is TGTGCCATCAGTGACAGGGGCGGTCTCTACACCTTC. This rearrangement joins TRBV10-3 to TRBJ1-2, with a weak D call TRBD1 (6 bases). This CDR3 has 12 amino acids. In germline, CDR1 is ENHRY, CDR2 SYGVKD. V was cut by 3 bases and J by 10 bases, with 12 bases left in between.

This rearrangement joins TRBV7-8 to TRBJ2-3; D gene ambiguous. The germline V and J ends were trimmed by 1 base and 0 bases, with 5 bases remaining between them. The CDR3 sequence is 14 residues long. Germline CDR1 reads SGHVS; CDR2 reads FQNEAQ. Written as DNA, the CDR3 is TGTGCCAGCAGCTTAGGCGAGAGCACAGATACGCAGTATTTT. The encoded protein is CASSLGESTDTQYF. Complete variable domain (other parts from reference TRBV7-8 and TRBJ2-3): GAGVSQSPRYKVAKRGQDVALRCDPISGHVSLFWYQQALGQGPEFLTYFQNEAQLDKSGLPSDRFFAERPEGSVSTLKIQRTQQEDSAVYLCASSLGESTDTQYFGPGTRLTVL.

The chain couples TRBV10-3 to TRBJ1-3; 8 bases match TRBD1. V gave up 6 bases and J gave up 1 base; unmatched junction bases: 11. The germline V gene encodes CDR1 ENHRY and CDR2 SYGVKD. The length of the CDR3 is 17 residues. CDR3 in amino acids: CAIRAQKGQESGNTIYF. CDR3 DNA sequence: TGTGCCATCAGGGCCCAGAAGGGACAGGAATCTGGAAACACCATATATTTT.

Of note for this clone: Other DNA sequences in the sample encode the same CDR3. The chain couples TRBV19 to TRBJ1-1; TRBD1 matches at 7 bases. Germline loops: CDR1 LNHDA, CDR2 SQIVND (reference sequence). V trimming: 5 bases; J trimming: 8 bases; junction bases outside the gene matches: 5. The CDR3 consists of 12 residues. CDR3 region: CASSFGQVEAFF. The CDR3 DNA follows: TGTGCCAGTAGTTTCGGACAGGTGGAAGCTTTCTTT.

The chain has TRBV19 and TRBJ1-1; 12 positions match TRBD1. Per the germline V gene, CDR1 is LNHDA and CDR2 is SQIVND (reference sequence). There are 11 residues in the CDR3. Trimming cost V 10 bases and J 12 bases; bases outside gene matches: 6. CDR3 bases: TGTGCCACCCGGGACAGGGGGCGAACTTTCTTT. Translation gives CATRDRGRTFF.

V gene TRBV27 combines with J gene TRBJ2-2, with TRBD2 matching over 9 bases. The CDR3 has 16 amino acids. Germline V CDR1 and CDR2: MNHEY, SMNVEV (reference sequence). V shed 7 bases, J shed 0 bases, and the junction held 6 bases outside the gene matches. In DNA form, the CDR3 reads TGTGCCAGCAATCCCCTAGCGGGAACGAACACCGGGGAGCTGTTTTTT. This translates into CASNPLAGTNTGELFF.

The CDR3 DNA reads as TGTGCCAGCAGTTTATCAGGTAGCGTCGGGTTCTACGAGCAGTACTTC. Its protein is CASSLSGSVGFYEQYF. The V gene is TRBV27, the J gene TRBJ2-7; D might be TRBD2 (5 bases). The CDR3 consists of 16 residues. From germline, CDR1 is MNHEY and CDR2 SMNVEV (reference sequence). Trimming removed 0 bases at V and 3 bases at J, with 15 bases between.

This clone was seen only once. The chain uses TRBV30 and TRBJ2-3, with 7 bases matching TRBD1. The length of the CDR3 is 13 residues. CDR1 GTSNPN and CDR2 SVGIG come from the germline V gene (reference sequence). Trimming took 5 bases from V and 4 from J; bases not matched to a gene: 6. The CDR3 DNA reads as TGTGCCTGGTCGAGACAGGGCGCAGATACGCAGTATTTT. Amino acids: CAWSRQGADTQYF.

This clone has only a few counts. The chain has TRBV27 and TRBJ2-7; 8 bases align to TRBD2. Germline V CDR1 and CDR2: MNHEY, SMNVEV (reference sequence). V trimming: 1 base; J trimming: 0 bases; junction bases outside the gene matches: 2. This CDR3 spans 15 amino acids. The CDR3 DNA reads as TGTGCCAGCAGTTTATACGCGGGAGGCTCCTACGAGCAGTACTTC. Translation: CASSLYAGGSYEQYF.

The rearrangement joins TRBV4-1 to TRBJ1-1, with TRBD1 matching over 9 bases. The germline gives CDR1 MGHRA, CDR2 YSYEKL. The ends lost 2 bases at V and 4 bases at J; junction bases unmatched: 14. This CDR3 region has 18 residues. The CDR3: CASSQLIQGARRGTEAFF. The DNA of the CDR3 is TGCGCCAGCAGCCAACTCATACAGGGGGCAAGGAGGGGCACTGAAGCTTTCTTT.